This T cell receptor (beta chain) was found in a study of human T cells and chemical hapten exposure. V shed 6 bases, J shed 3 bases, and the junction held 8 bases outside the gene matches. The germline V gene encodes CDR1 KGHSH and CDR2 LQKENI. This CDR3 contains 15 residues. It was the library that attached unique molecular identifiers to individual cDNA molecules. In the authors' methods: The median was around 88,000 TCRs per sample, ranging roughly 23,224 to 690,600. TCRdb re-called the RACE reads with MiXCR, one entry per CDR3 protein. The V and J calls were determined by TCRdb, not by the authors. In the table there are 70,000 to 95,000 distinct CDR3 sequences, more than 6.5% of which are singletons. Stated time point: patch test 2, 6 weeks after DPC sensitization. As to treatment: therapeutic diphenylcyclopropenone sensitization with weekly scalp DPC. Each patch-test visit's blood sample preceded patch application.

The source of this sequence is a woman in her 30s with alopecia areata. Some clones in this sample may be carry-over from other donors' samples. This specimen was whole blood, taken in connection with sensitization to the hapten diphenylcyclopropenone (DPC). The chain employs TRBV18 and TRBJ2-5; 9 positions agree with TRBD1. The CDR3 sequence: CASSPLTGGEETQYF. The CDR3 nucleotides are TGTGCCAGCTCCCCATTGACAGGGGGGGAAGAGACCCAGTACTTC.